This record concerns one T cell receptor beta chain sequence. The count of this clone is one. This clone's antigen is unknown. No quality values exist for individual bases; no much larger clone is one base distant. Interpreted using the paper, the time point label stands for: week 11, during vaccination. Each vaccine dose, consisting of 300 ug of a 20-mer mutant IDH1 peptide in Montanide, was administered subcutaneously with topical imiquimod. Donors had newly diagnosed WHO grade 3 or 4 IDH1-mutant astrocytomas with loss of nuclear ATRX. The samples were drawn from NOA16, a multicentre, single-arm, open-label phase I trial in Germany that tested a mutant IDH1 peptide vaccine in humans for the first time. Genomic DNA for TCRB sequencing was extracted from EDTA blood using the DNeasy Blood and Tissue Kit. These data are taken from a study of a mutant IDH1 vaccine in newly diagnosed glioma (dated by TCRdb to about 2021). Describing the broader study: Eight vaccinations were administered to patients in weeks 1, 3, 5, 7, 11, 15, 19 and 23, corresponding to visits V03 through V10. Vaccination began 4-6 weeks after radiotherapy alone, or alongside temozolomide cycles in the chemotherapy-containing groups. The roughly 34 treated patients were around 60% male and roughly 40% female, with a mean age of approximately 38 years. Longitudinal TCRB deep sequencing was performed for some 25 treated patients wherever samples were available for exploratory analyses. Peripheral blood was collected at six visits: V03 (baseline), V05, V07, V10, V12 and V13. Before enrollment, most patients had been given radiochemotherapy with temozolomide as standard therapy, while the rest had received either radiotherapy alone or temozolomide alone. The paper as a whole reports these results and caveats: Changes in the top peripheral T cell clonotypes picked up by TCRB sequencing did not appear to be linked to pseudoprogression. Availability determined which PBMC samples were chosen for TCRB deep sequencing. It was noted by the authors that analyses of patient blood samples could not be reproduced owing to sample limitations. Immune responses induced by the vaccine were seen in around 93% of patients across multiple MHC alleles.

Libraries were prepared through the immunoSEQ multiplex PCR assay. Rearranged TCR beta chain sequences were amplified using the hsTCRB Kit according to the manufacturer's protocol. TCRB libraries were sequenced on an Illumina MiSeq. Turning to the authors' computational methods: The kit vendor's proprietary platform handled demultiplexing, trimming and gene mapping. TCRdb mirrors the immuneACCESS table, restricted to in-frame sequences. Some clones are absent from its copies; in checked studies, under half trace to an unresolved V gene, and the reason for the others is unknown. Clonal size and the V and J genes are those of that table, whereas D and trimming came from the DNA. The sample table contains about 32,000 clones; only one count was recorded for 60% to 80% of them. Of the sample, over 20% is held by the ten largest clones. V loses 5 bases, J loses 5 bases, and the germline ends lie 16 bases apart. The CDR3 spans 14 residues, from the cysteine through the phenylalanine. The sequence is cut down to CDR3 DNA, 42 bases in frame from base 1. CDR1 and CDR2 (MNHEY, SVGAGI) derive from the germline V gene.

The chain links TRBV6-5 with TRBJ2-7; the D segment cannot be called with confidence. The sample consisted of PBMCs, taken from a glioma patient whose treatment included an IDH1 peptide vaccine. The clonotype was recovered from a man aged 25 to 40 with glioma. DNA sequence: TGTGCCAGCAGTCGGGCCTCCAAATCGGACGAGCAGTACTTC. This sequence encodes CASSRASKSDEQYF.